These 5 T cell receptor beta chains originate from one sample sequenced in a study of T cell changes during pregnancy in multiple sclerosis. Clones were sequenced by immunoSEQ multiplex PCR, and TCRdb holds only the in-frame ones, with some missing. The profile shows tens of thousands of clones, about 90% of them singletons. The sequencing used CD4+ T cells from peripheral blood mononuclear cells, collected in the first trimester of pregnancy. The receptors come from a female donor with multiple sclerosis, enrolled in a pregnancy study.

The chain recombines TRBV5-6 with TRBJ1-1; the D gene is possibly TRBD1 (6 bases). In germline, CDR1 is SGHDT, CDR2 YYEEEE. V was shortened by 4 bases and J by 1 base, with 17 bases between the two germline ends. The CDR3 runs 16 residues. CDR3 sequence (DNA): TGTGCCAGCAGCCAGGGACACCTGAGCGGGAACACTGAAGCTTTCTTT. This codes for CASSQGHLSGNTEAFF.

The V gene is TRBV19, the J gene TRBJ2-4; 7 nucleotides line up with TRBD1. Germline CDR1 LNHDA, CDR2 SQIVND (reference sequence). The CDR3 contains 13 residues. Unmatched junction bases numbered 0, after V lost 4 bases and J lost 3 bases. The DNA for the CDR3 is TGTGCCAGTAGTACAGGGGGCAAAAACATTCAGTACTTC. It encodes CASSTGGKNIQYF.

The genes are TRBV6-1 and TRBJ2-3; D uncertain. V lost 0 bases and J 0 bases, leaving 10 bases between the germline ends. The CDR3 is made up of 16 amino acids. The germline CDR1 and CDR2 sequences are MNHNS and SASEGT. The CDR3 is CASSEARSSSTDTQYF. CDR3 DNA: TGTGCCAGCAGTGAAGCGCGGTCTAGTAGCACAGATACGCAGTATTTT.

This chain links TRBV5-4 with TRBJ2-1; 7 bases are shared with TRBD2. The V and J ends lost 5 bases and 6 bases, in that order; junction bases with no gene match: 5. From germline, CDR1 is SGHNT and CDR2 YYREEE (reference sequence). The CDR3 extends over 13 amino acids. The CDR3 is CASSQTSANEQFF. The CDR3 coding sequence is TGTGCCAGCAGTCAAACTAGCGCCAATGAGCAGTTCTTC.

The chain links TRBV28 to TRBJ2-1; 15 nucleotides agree with TRBD2. Per the germline V gene, CDR1 is MDHEN and CDR2 is SYDVKM. The CDR3 sequence is 17 residues long. V lost 6 bases and J lost 3; bases outside the gene matches: 6. CDR3 sequence reads: CASSGLAGGRHYNEQFF. For the CDR3, the DNA is TGTGCCAGCAGCGGACTAGCGGGGGGGAGACACTACAATGAGCAGTTCTTC.